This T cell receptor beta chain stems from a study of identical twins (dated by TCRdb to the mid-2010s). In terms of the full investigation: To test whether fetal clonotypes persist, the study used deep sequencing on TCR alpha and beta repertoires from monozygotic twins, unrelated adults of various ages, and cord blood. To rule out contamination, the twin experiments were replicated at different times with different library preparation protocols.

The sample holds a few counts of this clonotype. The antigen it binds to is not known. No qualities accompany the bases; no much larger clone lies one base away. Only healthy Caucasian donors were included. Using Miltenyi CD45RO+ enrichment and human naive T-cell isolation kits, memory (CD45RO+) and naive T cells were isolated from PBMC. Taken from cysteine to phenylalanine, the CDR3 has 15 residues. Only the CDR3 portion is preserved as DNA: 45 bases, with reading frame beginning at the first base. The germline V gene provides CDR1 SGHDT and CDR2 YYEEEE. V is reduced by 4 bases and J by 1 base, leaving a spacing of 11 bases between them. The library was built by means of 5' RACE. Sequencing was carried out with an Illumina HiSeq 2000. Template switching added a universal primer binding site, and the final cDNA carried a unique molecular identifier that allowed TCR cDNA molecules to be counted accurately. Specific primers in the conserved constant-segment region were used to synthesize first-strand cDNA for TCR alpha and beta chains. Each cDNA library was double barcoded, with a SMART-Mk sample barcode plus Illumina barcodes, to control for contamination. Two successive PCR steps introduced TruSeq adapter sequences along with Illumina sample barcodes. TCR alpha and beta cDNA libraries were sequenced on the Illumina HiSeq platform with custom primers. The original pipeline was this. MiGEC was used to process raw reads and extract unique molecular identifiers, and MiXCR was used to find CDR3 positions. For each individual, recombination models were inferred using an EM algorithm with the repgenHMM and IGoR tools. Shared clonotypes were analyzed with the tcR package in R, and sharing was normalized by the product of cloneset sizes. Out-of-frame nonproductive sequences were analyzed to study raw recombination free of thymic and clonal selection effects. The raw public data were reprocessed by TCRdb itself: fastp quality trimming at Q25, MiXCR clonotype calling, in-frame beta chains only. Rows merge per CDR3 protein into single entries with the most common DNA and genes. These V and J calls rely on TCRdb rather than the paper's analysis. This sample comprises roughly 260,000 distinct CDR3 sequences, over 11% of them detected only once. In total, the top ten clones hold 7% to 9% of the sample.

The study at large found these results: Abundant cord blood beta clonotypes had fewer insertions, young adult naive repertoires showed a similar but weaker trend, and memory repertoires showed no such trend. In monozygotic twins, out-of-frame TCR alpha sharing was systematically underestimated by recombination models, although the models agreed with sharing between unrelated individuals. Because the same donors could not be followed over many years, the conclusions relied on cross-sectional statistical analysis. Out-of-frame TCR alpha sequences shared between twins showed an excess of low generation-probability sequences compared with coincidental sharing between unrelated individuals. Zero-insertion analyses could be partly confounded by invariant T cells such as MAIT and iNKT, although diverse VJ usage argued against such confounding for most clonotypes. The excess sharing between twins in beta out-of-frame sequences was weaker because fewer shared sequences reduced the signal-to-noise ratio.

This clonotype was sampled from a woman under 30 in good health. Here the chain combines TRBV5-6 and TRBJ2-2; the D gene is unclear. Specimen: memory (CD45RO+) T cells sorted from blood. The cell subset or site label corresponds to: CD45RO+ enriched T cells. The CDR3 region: CASSPRAKNTGELFF. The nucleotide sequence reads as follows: TGTGCCAGCAGCCCCCGGGCCAAGAACACCGGGGAGCTGTTTTTT. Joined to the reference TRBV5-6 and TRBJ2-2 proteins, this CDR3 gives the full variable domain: DAGVTQSPTHLIKTRGQQVTLRCSPKSGHDTVSWYQQALGQGPQFIFQYYEEEERQRGNFPDRFSGHQFPNYSSELNVNALLLGDSALYLCASSPRAKNTGELFFGEGSRLTVL.